This T cell receptor (beta chain) originates from a study of T cell responses to AZD1222 COVID-19 vaccine (dated by TCRdb to the early 2020s). Study-level background: TCR sequencing covered about 230 trial participants: 200 to 220 given two doses of AZD1222 and 26 given two doses of MenACWY control vaccine. Enrollment into the trials was organized by age into subgroups of 18-55, 56-69 and 70-plus years, and those subgroups contained roughly 140, 27 and 60 TCR-sequenced participants, respectively.

The CDR3 regions of human TCRbeta chains were analyzed by immunosequencing. Regarding the original processing steps: Repertoire TCRs were matched against a reference library of SARS-CoV-2-specific TCRs generated with the MIRA antigen-specificity platform. Breadth was defined as the fraction of unique TCRs that were SARS-CoV-2-associated. Depth was defined as the fraction of total T cells that were SARS-CoV-2-associated. Using the MIRA data, each spike-specific TCR was assigned both to the spike region to which the TCR was reactive and to a CD4 or CD8 class. Log10-transformed breadth and depth values were compared by one-way ANOVA with Sidak's multiple comparisons tests. As stored in TCRdb, this immuneACCESS dataset retains in-frame rearrangements with V and J assigned. A fraction of the clones does not appear; measured against another copy, unresolved V genes explain less than half of the discrepancy, and the remainder lacks a known reason. The DNA was the basis for D and trimming; V, J and clone size are from that table. This sample holds 100,000 or so clones; about 85% were observed only once. Roughly 2.5% of the sample is held by the ten biggest clonotypes.

Regarding this clone: Its antigen is still unknown. Qualities for individual bases were not recorded, and no much larger clone is one base off.

The investigation overall reported the following: After two AZD1222 doses, spike-specific TCR breadth and depth were significantly higher than at day 0 and than in MenACWY recipients. Because no day 14 peak-response samples were available, repertoires were characterized only after the peak T cell response. Reportedly, almost half of the unique spike-specific TCRs recognized epitopes lying outside the regions that are mutated in the B.1.351 and B.1.1.7 variants. Vaccine-associated CD4 TCRs spanned the whole spike protein, with dominant responses in regions 160-218 and 743-854. The 56-69-year group was small, and its depth increase did not reach significance, likely because of low power. Participants were mostly white British and included more females than males, and it was suggested by the authors that clonal diversity may have been underestimated. Conclusions about previously exposed vaccinees were limited because only six AZD1222 recipients were SARS-CoV-2 seropositive at baseline.

At the junction V is shortened by 5 bases and J by 2 bases; bases outside the gene matches: 6. The CDR3 starts with the cysteine, ends with the phenylalanine, and has 14 residues. The kept DNA is CDR3 alone, 42 bases in frame from the first base. CDR1 LNHDA and CDR2 SQIVND were looked up in the germline V gene (reference sequence). Sample time point, as interpreted from the label and publication: about 28 days (+/-7) after the second vaccine dose. AZD1222 recipients with second doses at about 4 weeks or about 12 weeks were pooled, because spike-specific TCR depth and breadth did not differ between schedules. The vaccinee samples were drawn from two UK trials, COV001 and COV002, one of which was a single-blind randomized controlled phase 2/3 trial testing AZD1222 (ChAdOx1 nCoV-19) in healthy adults. Trial participant PBMC samples were collected at day 0 and day 28 after the second dose for TCRbeta chain sequencing.

This sample comprised peripheral blood, obtained 28 days after the second AZD1222 dose. This TCR was sampled from an adult who received the AZD1222 COVID-19 vaccine. The V gene is TRBV19 and the J gene is TRBJ2-7; 7 bases in the junction line up with TRBD1. DNA sequence: TGTGCCAGTAGTTTCGGACAGGCAACCTACGAGCAGTACTTC. This is translated as CASSFGQATYEQYF. The CDR3 plus the reference TRBV19 and TRBJ2-7 genes for the other parts give the full variable domain: DGGITQSPKYLFRKEGQNVTLSCEQNLNHDAMYWYRQDPGQGLRLIYYSQIVNDFQKGDIAEGYSVSREKKESFPLTVTSAQKNPTAFYLCASSFGQATYEQYFGPGTRLTVT.